This entry lists 27 T cell receptor beta chains sequenced from one sample in a study of cytomegalovirus exposure and HLA in healthy donors. Amplification used 60 Vbeta primers and 13 Jbeta primers. The repertoire was sequenced with immunoSEQ multiplex PCR; TCRdb's copy has only in-frame clones and lacks some. The table lists 150,000 to 200,000 clones, 76% of them singletons. Source material: PBMCs. These receptors were taken from a male donor in good health and CMV-seronegative.

This clone has a single count. J is TRBJ1-4 and V is TRBV7-9, with unresolved D. The length of the CDR3 is 15 residues. Germline CDR1 is SEHNR and CDR2 is FQNEAQ (reference sequence). Trimming removed 5 bases at V and 0 bases at J, with 10 bases between. CDR3 sequence reads: CASSPELATNEKLFF. The CDR3 coding sequence is TGTGCCAGCAGCCCCGAGCTTGCAACTAATGAAAAACTGTTTTTT.

This clone was found a few times. This sequence joins TRBV5-1 and TRBJ2-1, with 8 bases lining up with TRBD2. The CDR3 length is 15 residues. Losses at the gene ends were 3 bases for V and 5 bases for J; bases not matched to a gene: 7. The germline gives CDR1 SGHRS, CDR2 YFSETQ. CDR3 nucleotide sequence: TGCGCCAGCAGCTATCCCCGTAGCGGGGACAATGAGCAGTTCTTC. It translates to CASSYPRSGDNEQFF.

Of note for this clone: Other DNA sequences in the same sample also yield this CDR3. V gene TRBV5-1 combines with J gene TRBJ2-5; D possibly corresponds to TRBD2 (5 bases). V gave up 0 bases and J gave up 1 base, with 7 bases separating them. This CDR3 has 14 residues. In germline, CDR1 is SGHRS, CDR2 YFSETQ. The CDR3 protein is CASSLGGSQETQYF. CDR3 DNA: TGCGCCAGCAGCTTGGGAGGGAGCCAAGAGACCCAGTACTTC.

This chain links TRBV7-9 with TRBJ1-1; TRBD1 aligns across 9 bases. The V segment lost 6 bases and the J segment 6 bases; nucleotides outside the gene matches: 11. Per the germline V gene, CDR1 is SEHNR and CDR2 is FQNEAQ (reference sequence). The CDR3 spans 15 residues. CDR3 in amino acids: CASSPLQGARPEAFF. In DNA, the CDR3 is TGTGCCAGCAGTCCTCTACAGGGGGCAAGGCCTGAAGCTTTCTTT.

This clone was recorded only once. V gene TRBV7-3 combines with J gene TRBJ1-2; D unresolved. CDR3 length: 14 amino acids. V lost 5 bases, J lost 0 bases, and 10 bases lay in between. CDR1 is SGHTA and CDR2 is FQGTGA in the germline V gene. The CDR3 spells CASSPVAANYGYTF. The CDR3 coding sequence is TGTGCCAGCAGCCCAGTGGCCGCTAACTATGGCTACACCTTC.

The rearrangement uses TRBV19 and TRBJ2-7; weak D call: TRBD2 (5 bases). V shed 4 bases and J shed 3 bases, with 10 bases lying between them. This CDR3 has 13 residues. Per germline, CDR1 LNHDA and CDR2 SQIVND (reference sequence). This CDR3 reads CASSTAEDYEQYF. The CDR3 bases are TGTGCCAGTAGTACGGCGGAGGACTACGAGCAGTACTTC.

The CDR3 bases are TGTGCCAGCAATTCAGGGGCAAGTTATGGCTACACCTTC. Translating gives CASNSGASYGYTF. The rearrangement joins TRBV2 to TRBJ1-2; tentatively, D is TRBD1 (6 bases). Between the trimmed V and J ends, which lost 7 bases and 5 bases, there was a span of 14 bases. CDR3 length: 13 amino acids. CDR1 SNHLY and CDR2 FYNNEI come from the germline V gene.

The rearrangement joins TRBV11-3 to TRBJ2-1; 7 bases map to TRBD2. The junction had 8 bases not matched to a gene; V was cut back by 0 bases and J by 3 bases. This CDR3 contains 17 residues. Germline V gene lookup returns CDR1 SGHNT and CDR2 YENEEA. The chain's CDR3 is CASSLEDGRGSYNEQFF. CDR3 coding DNA: TGTGCCAGCAGCTTAGAGGACGGGCGGGGGAGCTACAATGAGCAGTTCTTC.

The chain combines TRBV7-6 with TRBJ2-1; TRBD1 agrees at 10 bases. After removal of 5 bases from V and 2 bases from J, the junction contained 3 bases not matched to a gene. The CDR3 loop spans 15 amino acids. Germline V lookup: CDR1 SGHVS, CDR2 FNYEAQ. The CDR3 nucleotides read TGTGCCAGCAGCCTAGGACAGGGGGCCTACAATGAGCAGTTCTTC. Protein product: CASSLGQGAYNEQFF.

The CDR3 region has the DNA TGTGCCAGCACGCCCTACACAGGGGGCGCCTACTATGGCTACACCTTC. Translation gives CASTPYTGGAYYGYTF. The V call is TRBV28, the J call TRBJ1-2, with 9 bases lining up with TRBD1. J lost 3 bases, V lost 7 bases, and 12 bases had no gene match. The CDR3 extends over 16 amino acids. Germline-derived CDR1 and CDR2 are MDHEN and SYDVKM.

The chain combines TRBV5-6 with TRBJ2-3; D may be TRBD1 (6 bases). Germline CDR1 SGHDT, CDR2 YYEEEE. The CDR3 spans 17 residues. V was trimmed by 4 bases and J by 2 bases, leaving 20 bases between them. The CDR3 protein is CASSAITGSQATDTQYF. CDR3 coding DNA: TGTGCCAGCAGCGCTATAACAGGGTCACAGGCCACAGATACGCAGTATTTT.

The gene calls are TRBV7-2 and TRBJ2-5, with TRBD1 matching over 7 bases. The J segment lost 3 bases and the V segment lost 3 bases, leaving 7 bases of the junction unmatched. CDR1 SGHTA and CDR2 FQGNSA come from the germline V gene. There are 15 residues in the CDR3. In nucleotides, the CDR3 is TGTGCCAGCAGCTTGGCCCCCGGGACAGAAGAGACCCAGTACTTC. Translation gives CASSLAPGTEETQYF.

The chain recombines TRBV9 with TRBJ2-2, with D possibly matching TRBD1 (6 bases). CDR1 is SGDLS and CDR2 is YYNGEE in the germline V gene. Deletions cut 0 bases from V and 4 bases from J, with 13 bases between. CDR3 length: 16 residues. For the CDR3, the DNA is TGTGCCAGCAGCGTAGAGGGACACCGAACCACCGGGGAGCTGTTTTTT. It yields the protein CASSVEGHRTTGELFF. Combining the CDR3 with reference TRBV9 and TRBJ2-2 gives the whole variable domain DSGVTQTPKHLITATGQRVTLRCSPRSGDLSVYWYQQSLDQGLQFLIQYYNGEERAKGNILERFSAQQFPDLHSELNLSSLELGDSALYFCASSVEGHRTTGELFFGEGSRLTVL.

J is TRBJ2-7 and V is TRBV28, with D possibly being TRBD1 (6 bases). V was cut by 7 bases and J by 0 bases, with 13 bases left in between. Germline CDR1 MDHEN, CDR2 SYDVKM. The length of the CDR3 is 14 residues. The CDR3 reads CASTGTPSSYEQYF. CDR3 in DNA: TGTGCCAGCACCGGGACACCTAGCTCCTACGAGCAGTACTTC.

This clone has just a few counts. This chain joins TRBV5-1 and TRBJ2-7, with 7 nucleotides matching TRBD1. Germline trimming cut 7 bases from V and 5 bases from J; bases unmatched to any gene: 12. This CDR3 spans 14 amino acids. The germline CDR1 and CDR2 sequences are SGHRS and YFSETQ. The CDR3 sequence: CASALADRDDEQYF. In DNA form, the CDR3 reads TGCGCCAGCGCCCTGGCAGACAGGGATGACGAGCAGTACTTC. The full variable domain, with the rest looked up from reference TRBV5-1 and TRBJ2-7, is KAGVTQTPRYLIKTRGQQVTLSCSPISGHRSVSWYQQTPGQGLQFLFEYFSETQRNKGNFPGRFSGRQFSNSRSEMNVSTLELGDSALYLCASALADRDDEQYFGPGTRLTVT.

The chain recombines TRBV9 with TRBJ1-2, with D maybe TRBD1 (5 bases). Trimming stripped 0 bases from V and 5 bases from J, with 14 bases between. The germline V gene encodes CDR1 SGDLS and CDR2 YYNGEE. The CDR3 has 15 amino acids. The CDR3 nucleotides are TGTGCCAGCAGCGTAGATGCCCGGGGGGGATATGGCTACACCTTC. Encoded protein: CASSVDARGGYGYTF.

Only a few counts were recorded for this clone. V is TRBV27 and J is TRBJ2-2; a weak D match, TRBD2 (5 bases). The CDR3 extends over 15 amino acids. Trimming pared 0 bases from V and 4 bases from J, leaving 9 bases between. The V gene's germline CDR1 is MNHEY and CDR2 SMNVEV (reference sequence). The chain's CDR3 is CASSLSYEGTGELFF. In nucleotides, the CDR3 is TGTGCCAGCAGTTTATCGTATGAGGGCACCGGGGAGCTGTTTTTT.

V gene TRBV19 combines with J gene TRBJ2-3; the D gene is possibly TRBD2 (6 bases). Trimming took 8 bases from V and 0 from J, leaving 9 bases between them. This CDR3 region has 13 residues. Germline V lookup: CDR1 LNHDA, CDR2 SQIVND (reference sequence). As DNA, the CDR3 is TGTGCCAGTCTGGAGGGAAGCACAGATACGCAGTATTTT. Translation gives CASLEGSTDTQYF.

The gene calls are TRBV7-9 and TRBJ2-3; TRBD2 aligns across 9 bases. With V trimmed by 6 bases and J by 1 base, 5 bases remained unmatched. The CDR3 spans 15 residues. Germline V gene data show CDR1 as SEHNR and CDR2 as FQNEAQ (reference sequence). CDR3 loop: CASRVREGRTDTQYF. In DNA form, the CDR3 reads TGTGCCAGCAGGGTGCGGGAGGGCCGCACAGATACGCAGTATTTT.

In nucleotides, the CDR3 is TGTGCCAGCAGTTCGGGACAGGGACTTTCCTACGAGCAGTACTTC. Translating it yields CASSSGQGLSYEQYF. This chain links TRBV28 with TRBJ2-7; 9 nucleotides align to TRBD1. Trimming cost V 4 bases and J 1 base; bases outside gene matches: 5. Per the germline V gene, CDR1 is MDHEN and CDR2 is SYDVKM. The CDR3 contains 15 residues.

The chain couples TRBV5-4 to TRBJ2-7, with D possibly being TRBD1 (6 bases). The CDR3 runs 14 residues. Germline CDR1 SGHNT, CDR2 YYREEE (reference sequence). V lost 1 base and J lost 1, with 9 bases in between. The CDR3 nucleotides are TGTGCCAGCAGCTTGACAGGGATTTCCTACGAGCAGTACTTC. It yields the protein CASSLTGISYEQYF.

This clone has more than one count but fewer than ten. V is TRBV2 and J is TRBJ1-1; TRBD1 matches 9 bases. The CDR3 extends over 13 amino acids. CDR1 is SNHLY and CDR2 is FYNNEI in the germline V gene. Unmatched junction bases numbered 8, after V lost 10 bases and J lost 5 bases. The CDR3 nucleotides read TGTGCCACTAGGACAGGGGACGGGACTGAAGCTTTCTTT. Translated, it gives CATRTGDGTEAFF.

CDR3 region: CASSQGAGGASQETQYF. The CDR3 DNA sequence: TGCGCCAGCAGCCAAGGCGCTGGAGGAGCTTCCCAAGAGACCCAGTACTTC. This chain joins TRBV4-3 and TRBJ2-5; a weak D match, TRBD2 (5 bases). The V end was cut by 1 base, the J end by 1 base, with 16 bases between. The length of the CDR3 is 17 residues. Germline values: CDR1 LGHNA, CDR2 YSLEER.

The chain links TRBV29-1 to TRBJ1-2; D gene ambiguous. V shed 6 bases and J shed 5 bases, with 13 bases lying between them. The V gene's germline CDR1 is SQVTM and CDR2 ANQGSEA. This CDR3 is 12 amino acids long. The CDR3 bases are TGCAGCGTGCATGCCGGAGGTTATGGCTACACCTTC. Translating it yields CSVHAGGYGYTF.

The V and J genes are TRBV6-6 and TRBJ1-6; tentative D call: TRBD1 (5 bases). The CDR3 consists of 14 residues. Between the trimmed V and J ends, which lost 8 bases and 7 bases, there was a span of 15 bases. Germline CDR1 reads MNHNY; CDR2 reads SVGAGI (reference sequence). CDR3 residues: CASLTGSLNSPLHF. The CDR3 DNA follows: TGTGCCAGCCTCACAGGCTCCCTGAATTCACCCCTCCACTTT.

This chain uses TRBV18 with TRBJ2-7; 11 bases match TRBD1. The germline V gene encodes CDR1 KGHSH and CDR2 LQKENI. With 6 bases clipped from V and 3 bases from J, the junction kept 7 bases outside the gene matches. This CDR3 has 15 amino acids. The CDR3 region is CASSPGDRGSYEQYF. In nucleotides, the CDR3 is TGTGCCAGCTCCCCGGGGGACAGGGGGAGCTACGAGCAGTACTTC. The variable domain in full, with the rest retrieved from reference TRBV18 and TRBJ2-7, is NAGVMQNPRHLVRRRGQEARLRCSPMKGHSHVYWYRQLPEEGLKFMVYLQKENIIDESGMPKERFSAEFPKEGPSILRIQQVVRGDSAAYFCASSPGDRGSYEQYFGPGTRLTVT.

CDR3 DNA: TGTGCCAGCTCACCACTAGTTCCAGAGACCCAGTACTTC. Encoded protein: CASSPLVPETQYF. The rearrangement uses TRBV18 and TRBJ2-5, with D unresolved. CDR1 and CDR2 from the germline V gene are KGHSH and LQKENI. Between the trimmed V and J ends, which lost 1 base and 4 bases, there was a span of 7 bases. This CDR3 comprises 13 residues.